Presented here are 13 T cell receptor beta chains from one specimen sequenced in a study of blood T cells in healthy people across ages. Using a J-beta primer mix together with a sample-barcoded 5' primer, a second PCR was run for roughly 7 to 11 cycles. In TCRdb, the 5' RACE reads were re-called with MiXCR into one record per CDR3 protein. This sample yields about 1.8 million distinct CDR3 sequences, of which 40% to 55% are seen a single time; over 2% belongs to the top ten. Material for sequencing was blood. All receptors come from a woman aged 40 to 50 in good health.

The V call is TRBV20-1, the J call TRBJ2-5, with D tentatively TRBD2 (7 bases). The CDR3 loop spans 15 amino acids. The germline gives CDR1 DFQATT, CDR2 SNEGSKA (reference sequence). Between the trimmed V and J ends, which lost 6 bases and 7 bases, there was a span of 24 bases. This CDR3 is CSAPGAGELFGTQYF. The CDR3 region has the DNA TGCAGTGCCCCGGGGGCGGGGGAGCTGTTTGGGACCCAGTACTTC.

This chain connects TRBV5-1 to TRBJ2-7, with TRBD2 matching over 7 bases. Trimming at V came to 0 bases and at J to 4 bases, leaving 10 bases not matched to a gene. The CDR3 loop spans 16 amino acids. Germline loops: CDR1 SGHRS, CDR2 YFSETQ. CDR3 protein: CASSLAPSGDSYEQYF. In nucleotides, the CDR3 is TGCGCCAGCAGCTTGGCGCCTAGCGGAGACAGTTACGAGCAGTACTTC.

The genes are TRBV6-6 and TRBJ1-4; D is possibly TRBD1 (5 bases). The CDR3 is 16 residues long. V lost 2 bases to trimming and J lost 4 bases, with 14 bases between them. Per germline, CDR1 MNHNY and CDR2 SVGAGI (reference sequence). The chain's CDR3 is CASSYGGGAFNEKLFF. CDR3 bases: TGTGCCAGCAGTTACGGGGGGGGAGCCTTTAATGAAAAACTGTTTTTT.

The gene calls are TRBV29-1 and TRBJ2-5; the D call may be TRBD1 or TRBD2 (6 bases each). Trimming pared 4 bases from V and 4 bases from J, leaving 22 bases between. This CDR3 has 16 amino acids. Germline CDR1 reads SQVTM; CDR2 reads ANQGSEA. The CDR3, as DNA: TGCAGCGTTGGGGTGTCTCACGGGGGCCTGGGAGAGACCCAGTACTTC. Its protein product is CSVGVSHGGLGETQYF.

This clonotype appeared a few times. This chain connects TRBV20-1 to TRBJ2-7, with 8 bases identical to TRBD1. CDR3 length: 13 amino acids. The germline V gene encodes CDR1 DFQATT and CDR2 SNEGSKA (reference sequence). Unmatched junction bases numbered 9, after V lost 6 bases and J lost 5 bases. For the CDR3, the DNA is TGCAGTGCCCAGGGGACAGGTCGGCACGAGCAGTACTTC. Translation gives CSAQGTGRHEQYF.

This rearrangement joins TRBV5-1 to TRBJ2-1; no clear D gene. V lost 2 bases and J lost 0, with 9 bases in between. Germline-derived CDR1 and CDR2 are SGHRS and YFSETQ. The CDR3 covers 15 residues. For the CDR3, the DNA is TGCGCCAGCAGCTTTGACCATAGCTCCTACAATGAGCAGTTCTTC. This gives the protein CASSFDHSSYNEQFF.

The chain uses TRBV28 and TRBJ1-2; 8 bases agree with TRBD1. Germline V gene sequence: CDR1 MDHEN, CDR2 SYDVKM. The CDR3 consists of 17 residues. V lost 3 bases and J lost 0; bases outside the gene matches: 9. The DNA for the CDR3 is TGTGCCAGCAGTTTCCCAGGGGGCGGGTTGTCTAACTATGGCTACACCTTC. Amino acid sequence: CASSFPGGGLSNYGYTF.

This chain connects TRBV7-9 to TRBJ1-6; D unclear. The CDR3 runs 16 residues. Trimming stripped 2 bases from V and 0 bases from J, with 8 bases between. Germline V CDR1 and CDR2: SEHNR, FQNEAQ (reference sequence). As DNA, the CDR3 is TGTGCCAGCAGCTTATGGACGAGCTCCTATAATTCACCCCTCCACTTT. Its protein is CASSLWTSSYNSPLHF.

This clonotype turned up a few times. V is TRBV12-5 and J is TRBJ2-1, with D possibly matching TRBD2 (5 bases). The CDR3 totals 17 residues. Germline CDR1 reads LGHNT; CDR2 reads FRNRAP. The V end lost 0 bases, the J end lost 7 bases, and 19 bases lay between the germline ends. The DNA for the CDR3 is TGTGCTAGTGGTTTGGTCGGCCCCGAGGTTTGGAGGAATGAGCAGTTCTTC. This gives the protein CASGLVGPEVWRNEQFF.

About this clonotype itself: An end of the junction differs from the germline gene, which may be a read error. The rearrangement joins TRBV24-1 to TRBJ2-1; 7 bases map to TRBD2. This CDR3 has 16 residues. The germline V gene has CDR1 KGHDR and CDR2 SFDVKD. CDR3 region: CATRDFGAGDYNEQFF. CDR3 coding DNA: TGTGCCACCAGGGATTTTGGGGCGGGGGACTACAATGAGCAGTTCTTC.

In this sample, this clonotype turned up a few times. The V call is TRBV7-9, the J call TRBJ2-4; the D gene is possibly TRBD1 (5 bases). The V gene lost 5 bases and the J gene lost 0 bases, with 17 bases spanning the gap. CDR1 and CDR2 from the germline V gene are SEHNR and FQNEAQ (reference sequence). The CDR3 covers 17 residues. CDR3 bases: TGTGCCAGCAGCCCGCTCACAGGTTCTGTAGCCAAAAACATTCAGTACTTC. It yields the protein CASSPLTGSVAKNIQYF.

In this sample, this clonotype turned up a few times. The chain uses TRBV4-2 and TRBJ1-2; no clear D. The V end was cut by 0 bases, the J end by 0 bases, with 14 bases between. Germline V CDR1 and CDR2: LGHNA, YNFKEQ. The CDR3 runs 17 residues. This CDR3 reads CASSQDIQTATNYGYTF. Here the CDR3 DNA reads TGTGCCAGCAGCCAAGATATTCAGACGGCCACTAACTATGGCTACACCTTC.

This clonotype was counted only a few times. V gene TRBV20-1 combines with J gene TRBJ1-1; D ambiguous. V was pared by 3 bases and J by 1 base, with 6 bases between. The CDR3 is 12 residues long. Looked up from germline, CDR1 is DFQATT and CDR2 is SNEGSKA (reference sequence). The CDR3 region has the DNA TGCAGTGCTAGTCAGAAGAACACTGAAGCTTTCTTT. Protein: CSASQKNTEAFF.